This paragraph covers one T cell receptor (beta chain) sequence. Its specificity is unknown. This sample was included in a study of CD4 T cells in relation to SARS-CoV-2 and coronaviruses. This CDR3 region has 20 residues. The germline V gene has CDR1 KGHSH and CDR2 LQKENI. Unmatched junction bases numbered 23, after V lost 4 bases and J lost 5 bases. Produced via immunoSEQ multiplex PCR; TCRdb's table is partial and in-frame only. The table records over 15,000 clones, about 80% of them present only once. Unexposed donor CD4+ T cells date from about 2010-2018, before the COVID-19 pandemic. CD4+ T cells were isolated from the cells after around 11 days of culture.

The sequenced sample was CD4+ T cells from PBMCs, cultured in vitro. The receptor's source is a human donor in good health. The chain employs TRBV18 and TRBJ2-3, with 8 bases that match TRBD2. CDR3 loop: CASSRGGWREAPNPKDTQYF. The CDR3 region has the DNA TGTGCCAGCTCACGGGGGGGCTGGCGGGAGGCCCCGAACCCCAAAGATACGCAGTATTTT.